The subject of this entry is one T cell receptor (beta chain). These data belong to a study of cytomegalovirus exposure and HLA in healthy donors. Primers: 60 Vbeta forward and 13 Jbeta reverse. The assay was immunoSEQ multiplex PCR, and TCRdb's table has in-frame clones only and misses some. The sample yields approximately 190,000 clones, around four fifths seen once. Germline loops: CDR1 KGHSH, CDR2 LQKENI. This CDR3 is built from 14 residues. After removal of 4 bases from V and 2 bases from J, the junction contained 2 bases not matched to a gene. This receptor was taken from a man aged 40-49 years in good health and CMV-seropositive. The chain employs TRBV18 and TRBJ1-5; TRBD1 matches at 7 bases. Sequencing was performed on PBMCs. CDR3 nucleotide sequence: TGTGCCAGCTCACTAGGGGGCCGCAATCAGCCCCAGCATTTT. It translates to CASSLGGRNQPQHF.